Following are 16 T cell receptor beta chains from one sample sequenced in a study of vaccination effects on CD4 cells after COVID-19. Culture proceeded for about 11 days, and CD4+ T cells were then isolated. What these receptors recognize is not known. Sequenced by immunoSEQ multiplex PCR; TCRdb stores in-frame clones only, minus some. The sample carries around 26,000 clones, nearly 75% recorded once. The material was CD4+ T cells from PBMCs cultured without peptide, obtained before COVID-19 vaccination. The receptor set was obtained from a human donor who received a COVID-19 vaccine.

The chain is built from TRBV9 and TRBJ2-2; possibly TRBD1 for D (6 bases). Germline-derived CDR1 and CDR2 are SGDLS and YYNGEE. V was pared by 4 bases and J by 6 bases, with 13 bases between. There are 14 residues in the CDR3. For the CDR3, the DNA is TGTGCCAGCAGCCTGGACAGCTTCCCCGGGGAGCTGTTTTTT. Protein product: CASSLDSFPGELFF.

This clone was counted only a few times. The V gene is TRBV6-1, the J gene TRBJ2-1, with 10 bases fitting TRBD2. The V gene's germline CDR1 is MNHNS and CDR2 SASEGT. The CDR3 contains 13 residues. The J segment lost 15 bases and the V segment lost 2 bases, leaving 7 bases of the junction unmatched. Here the CDR3 DNA reads TGTGCCAGCAGTGAACGCCTAGCGGGGGACCTGTTCTTC. Translated, it gives CASSERLAGDLFF.

This chain uses TRBV29-1 with TRBJ1-1; 7 bases line up with TRBD1. The ends lost 6 bases at V and 1 base at J; junction bases unmatched: 8. The CDR3 spans 14 residues. Germline CDR1 SQVTM, CDR2 ANQGSEA. Here the CDR3 DNA reads TGCAGCGTCTTAGAACAGGGGCCGAACACTGAAGCTTTCTTT. Protein sequence: CSVLEQGPNTEAFF.

The chain employs TRBV7-2 and TRBJ2-7, with D maybe TRBD2 (5 bases). The CDR3 totals 13 residues. Germline-derived CDR1 and CDR2 are SGHTA and FQGNSA. Trimming left V 2 bases short and J 5 bases short, with 10 bases between. Written as DNA, the CDR3 is TGTGCCAGCAGCTTAAACAGAGCGGACGAGCAGTACTTC. It specifies CASSLNRADEQYF.

This clone appeared once. V and J are TRBV19 and TRBJ2-3, with D perhaps matching TRBD1 or TRBD2 (7 bases each). This CDR3 has 16 residues. Germline V gene sequence: CDR1 LNHDA, CDR2 SQIVND (reference sequence). Trimming shortened V by 5 bases and J by 6 bases, and 21 bases separated the two germline ends. The CDR3 loop is CASSPRQGGVGDTQYF. CDR3 DNA sequence: TGTGCCAGTAGTCCGCGGCAGGGGGGGGTTGGGGATACGCAGTATTTT. The full variable domain, completed using reference TRBV19 and TRBJ2-3, is DGGITQSPKYLFRKEGQNVTLSCEQNLNHDAMYWYRQDPGQGLRLIYYSQIVNDFQKGDIAEGYSVSREKKESFPLTVTSAQKNPTAFYLCASSPRQGGVGDTQYFGPGTRLTVL.

The chain employs TRBV4-1 and TRBJ2-7, with 8 bases aligning to TRBD2. The trim removed 2 bases at V and 0 bases at J, leaving 9 bases unmatched. Germline assignment: CDR1 MGHRA and CDR2 YSYEKL. The CDR3 runs to 17 residues. This CDR3 reads CASSQTLGGRSSYEQYF. The CDR3 nucleotides are TGCGCCAGCAGCCAAACCTTGGGCGGGAGGAGCTCCTACGAGCAGTACTTC.

The CDR3 DNA is TGTGCCAGCAGTTTGAAACCCCCCCCTCTCTACGAGCAGTACTTC. It codes for CASSLKPPPLYEQYF. The chain is built from TRBV27 and TRBJ2-7; the D is unclear. The CDR3 loop spans 15 amino acids. Germline V gene sequence: CDR1 MNHEY, CDR2 SMNVEV (reference sequence). Trimming removed 3 bases from V and 3 bases from J, with 15 bases in between.

V gene TRBV2 combines with J gene TRBJ1-1; D is undetermined. Looked up from germline, CDR1 is SNHLY and CDR2 is FYNNEI. V was cut by 8 bases and J by 4 bases, with 11 bases left in between. The CDR3 loop spans 12 amino acids. This chain's CDR3 is CASRPLGTEAFF. The CDR3 coding sequence is TGTGCCAGCCGCCCCCTCGGCACTGAAGCTTTCTTT.

The rearrangement links TRBV2 to TRBJ1-1; possibly TRBD1 for D (5 bases). Germline CDR1 reads SNHLY; CDR2 reads FYNNEI. CDR3 length: 14 amino acids. The V end was cut by 8 bases, the J end by 3 bases, with 16 bases between. CDR3 bases: TGTGCCAGCCAGAGGGACGGGGGGGACACTGAAGCTTTCTTT. Encoded protein: CASQRDGGDTEAFF.

This rearrangement joins TRBV10-3 to TRBJ2-7, with TRBD2 identical over 13 bases. This CDR3 has 18 residues. Germline lookup yields CDR1 ENHRY and CDR2 SYGVKD. V lost 3 bases, J lost 7 bases, and 15 bases stayed unmatched. CDR3 DNA: TGTGCCATCAGTGAAGGGGGGACTAGCGGGGCTGGGTCCTGGGAGCAGTACTTC. Protein sequence: CAISEGGTSGAGSWEQYF.

The CDR3, as DNA: TGCGCCAGCAGCGCGGCGGGTGGGTATGGACAGCCCCAGCATTTT. This codes for CASSAAGGYGQPQHF. The rearrangement joins TRBV5-1 to TRBJ1-5; no clear D gene. The germline V and J ends were trimmed by 4 bases and 7 bases, with 18 bases remaining between them. Germline loops: CDR1 SGHRS, CDR2 YFSETQ. This CDR3 has 15 residues.

The chain employs TRBV14 and TRBJ2-5; tentative D call: TRBD2 (5 bases). This CDR3 is built from 16 residues. V lost 0 bases and J 4 bases, leaving 15 bases between the germline ends. Germline assignment: CDR1 SGHDN and CDR2 FVKESK. CDR3 coding DNA: TGTGCCAGCAGCCAAGATCGTAGTAGCGTCCCAGAGACCCAGTACTTC. Its protein is CASSQDRSSVPETQYF.

The gene calls are TRBV6-4 and TRBJ2-7; D gene uncertain. Germline loops: CDR1 MRHNA, CDR2 SNTAGT. The V end was cut by 4 bases, the J end by 3 bases, with 10 bases between. The CDR3 runs to 13 residues. CDR3 residues: CASSASGYYEQYF. DNA of the CDR3: TGTGCCAGCAGTGCTTCAGGATACTACGAGCAGTACTTC.

This clone was detected once. The chain combines TRBV6-1 with TRBJ1-5, with unresolved D. The ends were cut back, 3 bases at V and 1 base at J, with 4 bases in the middle. The germline CDR1 and CDR2 sequences are MNHNS and SASEGT. The CDR3 totals 13 residues. CDR3 DNA: TGTGCCAGCAGTGAGAGGAGCAATCAGCCCCAGCATTTT. Translated, it gives CASSERSNQPQHF.

The chain carries TRBV29-1 and TRBJ2-3; weak D call: TRBD2 (5 bases). The germline V and J ends were trimmed by 3 bases and 3 bases, with 13 bases remaining between them. In germline, CDR1 is SQVTM, CDR2 ANQGSEA. The length of the CDR3 is 14 residues. DNA of the CDR3: TGCAGCGTTGATTTCAGCACGGGGACAGATACGCAGTATTTT. Its protein is CSVDFSTGTDTQYF.

This clone has only a few counts. This sequence joins TRBV6-1 and TRBJ1-5; unclear D gene. Germline V gene lookup returns CDR1 MNHNS and CDR2 SASEGT. V was cut by 2 bases and J by 7 bases, with 3 bases left in between. The CDR3 is 11 amino acids. The CDR3 here is CASSEPQPQHF. Here the CDR3 DNA reads TGTGCCAGCAGTGAACCCCAGCCCCAGCATTTT.